This T cell receptor (beta chain) originates from a study of T cell responses to AZD1222 COVID-19 vaccine. Repertoires were generated with immunoSEQ multiplex PCR, while TCRdb's copy carries only in-frame clones and drops some. The sample records some 45,000 clones, about 92% being singletons. Comment on this clone: The antigen is not known.

Study results and caveats: At 160-218 and 743-854, vaccine-associated CD4 TCRs were dominant, and they spanned spike. Variant regions that are unmutated are reportedly the target of nearly half of spike-specific TCRs.

Sequenced here: peripheral blood, sampled 28 days after the second AZD1222 dose. This TCR was sampled from an adult who received the AZD1222 COVID-19 vaccine.

CDR3 protein: CASSRTNLLDEQFF. The CDR3 DNA follows: TGTGCCAGCAGCCGTACTAATCTCCTGGATGAGCAGTTCTTC. The chain has TRBV6-2 or TRBV6-3 and TRBJ2-1; D is undetermined. The CDR3 is made up of 14 amino acids. From germline, CDR1 is MNHEY and CDR2 SVGEGT. V gave up 6 bases and J gave up 8 bases, with 17 bases separating them.